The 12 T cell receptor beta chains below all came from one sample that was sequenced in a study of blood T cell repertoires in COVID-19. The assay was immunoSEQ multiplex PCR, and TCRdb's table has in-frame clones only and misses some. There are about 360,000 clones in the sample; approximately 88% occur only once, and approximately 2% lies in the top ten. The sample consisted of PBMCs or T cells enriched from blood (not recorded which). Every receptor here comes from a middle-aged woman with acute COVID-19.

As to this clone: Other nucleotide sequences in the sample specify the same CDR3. The CDR3 reads CASSQVTGQGQETQYF. In DNA, the CDR3 is TGTGCCAGCAGCCAAGTCACCGGACAGGGCCAAGAGACCCAGTACTTC. The V call is TRBV4-2, the J call TRBJ2-5; 8 bases fit TRBD1. V lost 1 base and J lost 1; bases outside the gene matches: 5. CDR1 LGHNA and CDR2 YNFKEQ come from the germline V gene. The CDR3 spans 16 residues.

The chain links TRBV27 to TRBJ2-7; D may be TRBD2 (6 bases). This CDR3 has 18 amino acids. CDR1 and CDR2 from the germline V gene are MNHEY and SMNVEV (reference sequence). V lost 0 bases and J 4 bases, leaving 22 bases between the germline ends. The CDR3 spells CASSLSWPGDYGGYEQYF. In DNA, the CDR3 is TGTGCCAGCAGTTTATCGTGGCCGGGAGATTACGGTGGGTACGAGCAGTACTTC.

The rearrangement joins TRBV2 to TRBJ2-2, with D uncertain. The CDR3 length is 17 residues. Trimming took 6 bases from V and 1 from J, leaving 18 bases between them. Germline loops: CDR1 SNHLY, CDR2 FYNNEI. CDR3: CASRPNVGVWNTGELFF. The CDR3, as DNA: TGTGCCAGCAGGCCGAACGTGGGCGTCTGGAACACCGGGGAGCTGTTTTTT. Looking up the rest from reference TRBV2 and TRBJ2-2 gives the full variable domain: EPEVTQTPSHQVTQMGQEVILRCVPISNHLYFYWYRQILGQKVEFLVSFYNNEISEKSEIFDDQFSVERPDGSNFTLKIRSTKLEDSAMYFCASRPNVGVWNTGELFFGEGSRLTVL.

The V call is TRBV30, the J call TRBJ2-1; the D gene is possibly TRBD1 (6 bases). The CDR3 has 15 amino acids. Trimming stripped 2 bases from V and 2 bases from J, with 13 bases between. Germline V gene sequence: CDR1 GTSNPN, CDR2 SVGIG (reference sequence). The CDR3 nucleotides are TGTGCCTGGAGTCGGAAGCAGGGGCCCTACAATGAGCAGTTCTTC. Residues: CAWSRKQGPYNEQFF.

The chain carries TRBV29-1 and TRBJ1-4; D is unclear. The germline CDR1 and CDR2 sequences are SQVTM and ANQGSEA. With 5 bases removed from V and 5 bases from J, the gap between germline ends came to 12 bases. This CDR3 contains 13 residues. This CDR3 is CSVRTTPNEKLFF. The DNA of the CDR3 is TGCAGCGTTCGGACTACCCCAAATGAAAAACTGTTTTTT.

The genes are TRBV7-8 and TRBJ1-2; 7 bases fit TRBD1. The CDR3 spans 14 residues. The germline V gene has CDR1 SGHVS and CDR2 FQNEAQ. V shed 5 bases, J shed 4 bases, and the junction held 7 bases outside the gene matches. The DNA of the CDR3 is TGTGCCAGCAGCCCCCGGGACAGAACCTATGGCTACACCTTC. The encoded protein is CASSPRDRTYGYTF.

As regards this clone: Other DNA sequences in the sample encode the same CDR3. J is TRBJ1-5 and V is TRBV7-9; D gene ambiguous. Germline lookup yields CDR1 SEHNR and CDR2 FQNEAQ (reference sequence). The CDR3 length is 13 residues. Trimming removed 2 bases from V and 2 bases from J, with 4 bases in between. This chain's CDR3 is CASSLSGNQPQHF. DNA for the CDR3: TGTGCCAGCAGCTTATCCGGCAATCAGCCCCAGCATTTT.

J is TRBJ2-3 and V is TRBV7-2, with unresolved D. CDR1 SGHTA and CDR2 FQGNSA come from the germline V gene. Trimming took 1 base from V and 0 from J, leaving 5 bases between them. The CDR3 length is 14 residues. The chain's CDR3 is CASSLVGSTDTQYF. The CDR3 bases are TGTGCCAGCAGCTTAGTTGGCAGCACAGATACGCAGTATTTT.

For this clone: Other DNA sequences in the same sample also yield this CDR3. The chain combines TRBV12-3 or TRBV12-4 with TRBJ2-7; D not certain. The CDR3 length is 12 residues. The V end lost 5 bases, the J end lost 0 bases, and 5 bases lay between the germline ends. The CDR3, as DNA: TGTGCCAGCAGTCCGAGCTCCTACGAGCAGTACTTC. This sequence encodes CASSPSSYEQYF.

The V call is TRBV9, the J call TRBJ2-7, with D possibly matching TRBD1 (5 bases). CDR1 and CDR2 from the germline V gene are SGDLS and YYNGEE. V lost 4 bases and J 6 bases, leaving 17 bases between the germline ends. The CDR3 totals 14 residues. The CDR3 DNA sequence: TGTGCCAGCAGCTCCAGGGAAGGGCTCTCCGAGCAGTACTTC. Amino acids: CASSSREGLSEQYF.

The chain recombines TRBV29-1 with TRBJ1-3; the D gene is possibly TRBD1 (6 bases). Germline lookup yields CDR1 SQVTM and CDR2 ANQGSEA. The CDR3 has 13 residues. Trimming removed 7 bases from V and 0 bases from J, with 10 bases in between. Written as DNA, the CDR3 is TGCAGCGCCCAGACAGGCTCTGGAAACACCATATATTTT. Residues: CSAQTGSGNTIYF.

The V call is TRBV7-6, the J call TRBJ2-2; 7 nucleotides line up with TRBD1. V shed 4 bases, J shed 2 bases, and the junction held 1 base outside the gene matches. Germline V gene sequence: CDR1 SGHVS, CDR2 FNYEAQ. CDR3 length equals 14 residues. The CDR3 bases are TGTGCCAGCAGCTGGGACAGAAACACCGGGGAGCTGTTTTTT. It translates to CASSWDRNTGELFF.